This TCR beta chain came from a study of control samples from healthy donors and cancer patients. This CDR3 spans 12 amino acids. Germline V lookup: CDR1 SGHDT, CDR2 YYEEEE. Trimming took off 2 bases at V and 8 bases at J, with 7 bases between the two ends. Some clones are missing from TCRdb's copy, which holds only in-frame ones; the method was immunoSEQ multiplex PCR. Of 150,000 to 200,000 clones in the sample, roughly 95% were seen once. Sequencing was carried out using blood. This sequence joins TRBV5-6 and TRBJ1-4; D is unclear. The source of this sequence is a woman in her 30s in good health. The chain's CDR3 is CASSFLNEKLFF. As DNA, the CDR3 is TGTGCCAGCAGCTTCCTTAACGAAAAACTGTTTTTT.